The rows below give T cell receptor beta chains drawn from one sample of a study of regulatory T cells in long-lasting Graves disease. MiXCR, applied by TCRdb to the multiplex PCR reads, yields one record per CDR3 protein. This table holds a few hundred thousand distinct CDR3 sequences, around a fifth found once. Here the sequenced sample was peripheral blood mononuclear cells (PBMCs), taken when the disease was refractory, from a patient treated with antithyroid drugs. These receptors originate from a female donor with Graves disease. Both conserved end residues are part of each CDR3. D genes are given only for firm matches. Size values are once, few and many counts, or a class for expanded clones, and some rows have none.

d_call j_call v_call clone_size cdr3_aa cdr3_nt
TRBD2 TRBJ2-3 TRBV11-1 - CASSLKLAGSTDTQYF TGTGCCAGCAGCTTAAAGCTAGCGGGGAGCACAGATACGCAGTATTTT
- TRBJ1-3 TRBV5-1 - CASSTGTQPALNTIYF TGCGCCAGCAGCACCGGGACGCAGCCAGCGCTAAACACCATATATTTT
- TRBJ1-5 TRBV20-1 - CSAYPITEISNQPQHF TGCAGTGCTTACCCCATCACGGAGATTAGCAATCAGCCCCAGCATTTT
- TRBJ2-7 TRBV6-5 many CASSYDAGDSYEQYF TGTGCCAGCAGTTACGACGCCGGGGACTCCTACGAGCAGTACTTC
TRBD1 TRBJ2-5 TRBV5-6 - CASKRQGALQETQYF TGTGCCAGCAAGCGACAGGGGGCCTTACAAGAGACCCAGTACTTC
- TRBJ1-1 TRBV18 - CASSPPSVSGTEAFF TGTGCCAGCTCACCACCGTCAGTAAGCGGAACTGAAGCTTTCTTT
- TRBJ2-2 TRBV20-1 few CSARRTLATYNTGELFF TGCAGTGCTAGGCGGACGCTAGCGACTTATAACACCGGGGAGCTGTTTTTT
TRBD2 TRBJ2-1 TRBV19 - CASSIHGAGGPGEQFF TGTGCCAGTAGTATCCACGGAGCGGGAGGACCAGGGGAGCAGTTCTTC
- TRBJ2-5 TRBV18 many CASGQEETQYF TGTGCCAGCGGCCAGGAGGAGACCCAGTACTTC
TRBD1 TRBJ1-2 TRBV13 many CASSSEWTGSRGYTF TGTGCCAGCAGCTCCGAATGGACAGGCTCACGGGGCTACACCTTC
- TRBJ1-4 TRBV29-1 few CSVEVEGGYEKLFF TGCAGCGTTGAAGTGGAGGGGGGCTATGAAAAACTGTTTTTT
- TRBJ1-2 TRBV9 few CASSAGDDYYGYTF TGTGCCAGCAGCGCCGGGGACGACTACTATGGCTACACCTTC
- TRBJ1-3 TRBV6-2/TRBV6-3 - CASSYSYLASGNTIYF TGTGCCAGCAGTTACTCCTATTTGGCTTCTGGAAACACCATATATTTT
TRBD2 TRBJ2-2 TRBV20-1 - CSASSRGGFDTGELFF TGCAGTGCTAGTAGTCGCGGGGGGTTTGACACCGGGGAGCTGTTTTTT
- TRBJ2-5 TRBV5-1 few CASRRLDYQETQYF TGCGCCAGCCGACGGTTGGATTACCAAGAGACCCAGTACTTC
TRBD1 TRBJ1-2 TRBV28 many CASSPTDRGLSYGYTF TGTGCCAGCAGCCCCACCGACAGGGGGCTCTCCTATGGCTACACCTTC
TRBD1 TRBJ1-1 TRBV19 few CASKGQGWIRDTEAFF TGTGCCAGTAAGGGACAGGGATGGATTCGCGACACTGAAGCTTTCTTT
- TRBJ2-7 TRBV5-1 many CASSRTGQTYEQYF TGCGCCAGCAGCCGAACCGGTCAGACCTACGAGCAGTACTTC
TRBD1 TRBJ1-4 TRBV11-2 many CASSRQGQASNEKLFF TGTGCCAGCAGCCGACAGGGACAGGCCTCTAATGAAAAACTGTTTTTT
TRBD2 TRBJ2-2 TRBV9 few CATGGSGGANTGELFF TGTGCCACCGGAGGGAGCGGGGGCGCGAACACCGGGGAGCTGTTTTTT
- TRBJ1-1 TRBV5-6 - CASSSKQAFNTEAFF TGTGCCAGCAGCTCAAAACAGGCTTTTAACACTGAAGCTTTCTTT
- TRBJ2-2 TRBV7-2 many CASSSQGNWDTGELFF TGTGCCAGCAGCTCCCAGGGAAATTGGGACACCGGGGAGCTGTTTTTT
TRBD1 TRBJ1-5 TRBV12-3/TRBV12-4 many CASSPRTGGFQPQHF TGTGCCAGCAGCCCTCGGACAGGGGGCTTCCAGCCCCAGCATTTT
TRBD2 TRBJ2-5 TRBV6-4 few CASSRLAGGLETQYF TGTGCCAGCAGTCGATTAGCGGGGGGGCTGGAGACCCAGTACTTC
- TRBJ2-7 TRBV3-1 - CASSSPSGGQAYEQYF TGTGCCAGCAGCTCGCCTTCGGGGGGCCAAGCCTACGAGCAGTACTTC
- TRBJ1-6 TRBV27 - CASSGWRRSPLHF TGTGCCAGCAGTGGGTGGCGGAGATCACCCCTCCACTTT
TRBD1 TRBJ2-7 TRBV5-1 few CASRVGDRDYEQYF TGCGCCAGCAGGGTCGGGGACAGGGATTACGAGCAGTACTTC
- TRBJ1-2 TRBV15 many CATSRDGVNYGYTF TGTGCCACCAGCAGAGATGGGGTAAACTATGGCTACACCTTC
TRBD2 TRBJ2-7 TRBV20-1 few CSALTSGGTYEQYF TGCAGTGCTCTTACTAGCGGGGGCACCTACGAGCAGTACTTC
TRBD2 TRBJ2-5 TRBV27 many CASSLVSGGRQETQYF TGTGCCAGCAGTTTAGTGTCGGGGGGGAGACAAGAGACCCAGTACTTC
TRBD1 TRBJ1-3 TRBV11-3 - CASSPPWTGAGNTIYF TGTGCCAGCAGCCCCCCGTGGACAGGGGCTGGAAACACCATATATTTT
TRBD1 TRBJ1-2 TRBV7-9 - CASSATGTGVDYTF TGTGCCAGCAGCGCTACCGGGACAGGGGTAGACTACACCTTC
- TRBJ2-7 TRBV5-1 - CASSLDRRAEQYF TGCGCCAGCAGCCTGGACAGACGGGCCGAGCAGTACTTC
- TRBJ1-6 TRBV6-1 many CASSATQTSNSPLHF TGTGCCAGCAGTGCTACTCAGACAAGTAATTCACCCCTCCACTTT
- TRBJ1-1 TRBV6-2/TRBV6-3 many CVLGNVANTEAFF TGTGTCCTGGGTAACGTAGCGAACACTGAAGCTTTCTTT
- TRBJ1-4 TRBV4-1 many CASAPSGTSNEKLFF TGCGCCAGCGCCCCAAGCGGGACGTCTAATGAAAAACTGTTTTTT
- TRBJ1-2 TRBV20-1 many CSARDFPQVGGYTF TGCAGTGCTAGAGATTTCCCCCAAGTCGGTGGCTACACCTTC
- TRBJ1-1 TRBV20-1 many CSASRGHLNTEAFF TGCAGTGCTAGTAGGGGACACCTGAACACTGAAGCTTTCTTT
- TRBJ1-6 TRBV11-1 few CASSLDVRGSYNSPLHF TGTGCCAGCAGCTTGGACGTCCGGGGATCCTATAATTCACCCCTCCACTTT
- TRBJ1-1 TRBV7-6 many CASNPGRGRTEAFF TGTGCCAGCAACCCGGGGCGCGGGAGGACTGAAGCTTTCTTT
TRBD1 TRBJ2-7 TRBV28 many CASRTSGQDEQYF TGTGCCAGCAGGACCAGCGGACAGGACGAGCAGTACTTC
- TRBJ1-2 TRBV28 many CASSENYGYTF TGTGCCAGCAGCGAAAACTATGGCTACACCTTC
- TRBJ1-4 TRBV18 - CASSLGSADEKLFF TGTGCCAGCTCACTTGGCAGCGCTGATGAAAAACTGTTTTTT
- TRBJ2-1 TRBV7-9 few CASSLERWESYNEQFF TGTGCCAGCAGCTTAGAGCGGTGGGAGTCCTACAATGAGCAGTTCTTC
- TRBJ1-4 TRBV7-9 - CAVGETVQEKLFF TGTGCAGTGGGGGAGACAGTACAAGAAAAACTGTTTTTT
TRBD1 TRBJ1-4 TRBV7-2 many CASSQSPHYRGPNEKLFF TGTGCCAGCAGCCAATCCCCCCACTACAGGGGCCCTAATGAAAAACTGTTTTTT
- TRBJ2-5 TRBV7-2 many CASSLLVEGTQYF TGTGCCAGCAGCTTACTGGTCGAGGGGACCCAGTACTTC